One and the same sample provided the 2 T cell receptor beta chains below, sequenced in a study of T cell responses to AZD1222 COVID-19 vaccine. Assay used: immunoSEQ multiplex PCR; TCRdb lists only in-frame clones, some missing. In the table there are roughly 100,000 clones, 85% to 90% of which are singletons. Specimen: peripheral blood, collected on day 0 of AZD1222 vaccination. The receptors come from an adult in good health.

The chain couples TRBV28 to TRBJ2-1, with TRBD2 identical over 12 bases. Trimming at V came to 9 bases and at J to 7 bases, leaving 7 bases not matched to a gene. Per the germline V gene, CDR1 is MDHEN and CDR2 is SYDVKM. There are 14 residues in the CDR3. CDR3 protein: CASTSGTSGNEQFF. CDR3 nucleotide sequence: TGTGCCAGTACATCCGGGACTAGCGGGAATGAGCAGTTCTTC. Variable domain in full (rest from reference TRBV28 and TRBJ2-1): DVKVTQSSRYLVKRTGEKVFLECVQDMDHENMFWYRQDPGLGLRLIYFSYDVKMKEKGDIPEGYSVSREKKERFSLILESASTNQTSMYLCASTSGTSGNEQFFGPGTRLTVL.

The CDR3 DNA follows: TGTGCCGGGGGCGAGACAGATACGCAGTATTTT. This encodes CAGGETDTQYF. The genes are TRBV2 and TRBJ2-3; possible D gene TRBD1, 6 bases. V lost 11 bases and J lost 3, with 9 bases in between. The CDR3 is 11 amino acids. The V gene's germline CDR1 is SNHLY and CDR2 FYNNEI.